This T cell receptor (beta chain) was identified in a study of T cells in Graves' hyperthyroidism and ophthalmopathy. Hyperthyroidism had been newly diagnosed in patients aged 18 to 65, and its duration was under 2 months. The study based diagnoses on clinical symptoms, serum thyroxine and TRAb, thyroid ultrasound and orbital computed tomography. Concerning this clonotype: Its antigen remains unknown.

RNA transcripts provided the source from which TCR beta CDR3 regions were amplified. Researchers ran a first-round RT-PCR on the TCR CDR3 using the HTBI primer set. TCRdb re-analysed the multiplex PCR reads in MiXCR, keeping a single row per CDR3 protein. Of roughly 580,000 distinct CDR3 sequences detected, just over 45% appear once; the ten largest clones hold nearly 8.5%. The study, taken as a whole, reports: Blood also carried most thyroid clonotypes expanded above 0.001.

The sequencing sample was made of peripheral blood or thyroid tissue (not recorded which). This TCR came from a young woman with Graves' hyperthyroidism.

The CDR3 nucleotides read TGTGCCAGCAGTTTAAGGGCCGGGACGGGTGGAACTGAAGCTTTCTTT. This encodes CASSLRAGTGGTEAFF. V and J are TRBV12-3 or TRBV12-4 and TRBJ1-1, with a tentative D call TRBD1 (5 bases). The V end was cut by 2 bases, the J end by 5 bases, with 18 bases between. This CDR3 region has 16 residues.